This T cell receptor beta chain comes out of a study of blood T cell repertoires in COVID-19. Across the whole study: The United States, Italy and Spain provided the acute and convalescent COVID-19 samples. PBMCs, B-cell-depleted T cells, or T cells were the source of the cDNA or gDNA that made up the material.

Germline lookup yields CDR1 MDHEN and CDR2 SYDVKM. The CDR3 is 16 residues long. The V and J ends lost 4 bases and 7 bases, in that order; junction bases with no gene match: 11. In the authors' workflow: How many nucleated cells were present was estimated from reference gene primer amplification. The data were produced by immunoSEQ multiplex PCR, yet TCRdb's version contains in-frame clones alone and is incomplete. V, J and clone size were drawn from that table, and D and trimming were deduced from the DNA. This sample has about 300,000 clones, with about 87% found just once. Sequenced material: peripheral blood. V gene TRBV28 combines with J gene TRBJ2-5; 11 nucleotides agree with TRBD1. The origin of this receptor is a woman aged 25 to 39 who had recovered from COVID-19. The CDR3 coding sequence is TGTGCCAGCAGTTCCCTCGGGACAGGGGGACTCGGGACCCAGTACTTC. Translated, it gives CASSSLGTGGLGTQYF.